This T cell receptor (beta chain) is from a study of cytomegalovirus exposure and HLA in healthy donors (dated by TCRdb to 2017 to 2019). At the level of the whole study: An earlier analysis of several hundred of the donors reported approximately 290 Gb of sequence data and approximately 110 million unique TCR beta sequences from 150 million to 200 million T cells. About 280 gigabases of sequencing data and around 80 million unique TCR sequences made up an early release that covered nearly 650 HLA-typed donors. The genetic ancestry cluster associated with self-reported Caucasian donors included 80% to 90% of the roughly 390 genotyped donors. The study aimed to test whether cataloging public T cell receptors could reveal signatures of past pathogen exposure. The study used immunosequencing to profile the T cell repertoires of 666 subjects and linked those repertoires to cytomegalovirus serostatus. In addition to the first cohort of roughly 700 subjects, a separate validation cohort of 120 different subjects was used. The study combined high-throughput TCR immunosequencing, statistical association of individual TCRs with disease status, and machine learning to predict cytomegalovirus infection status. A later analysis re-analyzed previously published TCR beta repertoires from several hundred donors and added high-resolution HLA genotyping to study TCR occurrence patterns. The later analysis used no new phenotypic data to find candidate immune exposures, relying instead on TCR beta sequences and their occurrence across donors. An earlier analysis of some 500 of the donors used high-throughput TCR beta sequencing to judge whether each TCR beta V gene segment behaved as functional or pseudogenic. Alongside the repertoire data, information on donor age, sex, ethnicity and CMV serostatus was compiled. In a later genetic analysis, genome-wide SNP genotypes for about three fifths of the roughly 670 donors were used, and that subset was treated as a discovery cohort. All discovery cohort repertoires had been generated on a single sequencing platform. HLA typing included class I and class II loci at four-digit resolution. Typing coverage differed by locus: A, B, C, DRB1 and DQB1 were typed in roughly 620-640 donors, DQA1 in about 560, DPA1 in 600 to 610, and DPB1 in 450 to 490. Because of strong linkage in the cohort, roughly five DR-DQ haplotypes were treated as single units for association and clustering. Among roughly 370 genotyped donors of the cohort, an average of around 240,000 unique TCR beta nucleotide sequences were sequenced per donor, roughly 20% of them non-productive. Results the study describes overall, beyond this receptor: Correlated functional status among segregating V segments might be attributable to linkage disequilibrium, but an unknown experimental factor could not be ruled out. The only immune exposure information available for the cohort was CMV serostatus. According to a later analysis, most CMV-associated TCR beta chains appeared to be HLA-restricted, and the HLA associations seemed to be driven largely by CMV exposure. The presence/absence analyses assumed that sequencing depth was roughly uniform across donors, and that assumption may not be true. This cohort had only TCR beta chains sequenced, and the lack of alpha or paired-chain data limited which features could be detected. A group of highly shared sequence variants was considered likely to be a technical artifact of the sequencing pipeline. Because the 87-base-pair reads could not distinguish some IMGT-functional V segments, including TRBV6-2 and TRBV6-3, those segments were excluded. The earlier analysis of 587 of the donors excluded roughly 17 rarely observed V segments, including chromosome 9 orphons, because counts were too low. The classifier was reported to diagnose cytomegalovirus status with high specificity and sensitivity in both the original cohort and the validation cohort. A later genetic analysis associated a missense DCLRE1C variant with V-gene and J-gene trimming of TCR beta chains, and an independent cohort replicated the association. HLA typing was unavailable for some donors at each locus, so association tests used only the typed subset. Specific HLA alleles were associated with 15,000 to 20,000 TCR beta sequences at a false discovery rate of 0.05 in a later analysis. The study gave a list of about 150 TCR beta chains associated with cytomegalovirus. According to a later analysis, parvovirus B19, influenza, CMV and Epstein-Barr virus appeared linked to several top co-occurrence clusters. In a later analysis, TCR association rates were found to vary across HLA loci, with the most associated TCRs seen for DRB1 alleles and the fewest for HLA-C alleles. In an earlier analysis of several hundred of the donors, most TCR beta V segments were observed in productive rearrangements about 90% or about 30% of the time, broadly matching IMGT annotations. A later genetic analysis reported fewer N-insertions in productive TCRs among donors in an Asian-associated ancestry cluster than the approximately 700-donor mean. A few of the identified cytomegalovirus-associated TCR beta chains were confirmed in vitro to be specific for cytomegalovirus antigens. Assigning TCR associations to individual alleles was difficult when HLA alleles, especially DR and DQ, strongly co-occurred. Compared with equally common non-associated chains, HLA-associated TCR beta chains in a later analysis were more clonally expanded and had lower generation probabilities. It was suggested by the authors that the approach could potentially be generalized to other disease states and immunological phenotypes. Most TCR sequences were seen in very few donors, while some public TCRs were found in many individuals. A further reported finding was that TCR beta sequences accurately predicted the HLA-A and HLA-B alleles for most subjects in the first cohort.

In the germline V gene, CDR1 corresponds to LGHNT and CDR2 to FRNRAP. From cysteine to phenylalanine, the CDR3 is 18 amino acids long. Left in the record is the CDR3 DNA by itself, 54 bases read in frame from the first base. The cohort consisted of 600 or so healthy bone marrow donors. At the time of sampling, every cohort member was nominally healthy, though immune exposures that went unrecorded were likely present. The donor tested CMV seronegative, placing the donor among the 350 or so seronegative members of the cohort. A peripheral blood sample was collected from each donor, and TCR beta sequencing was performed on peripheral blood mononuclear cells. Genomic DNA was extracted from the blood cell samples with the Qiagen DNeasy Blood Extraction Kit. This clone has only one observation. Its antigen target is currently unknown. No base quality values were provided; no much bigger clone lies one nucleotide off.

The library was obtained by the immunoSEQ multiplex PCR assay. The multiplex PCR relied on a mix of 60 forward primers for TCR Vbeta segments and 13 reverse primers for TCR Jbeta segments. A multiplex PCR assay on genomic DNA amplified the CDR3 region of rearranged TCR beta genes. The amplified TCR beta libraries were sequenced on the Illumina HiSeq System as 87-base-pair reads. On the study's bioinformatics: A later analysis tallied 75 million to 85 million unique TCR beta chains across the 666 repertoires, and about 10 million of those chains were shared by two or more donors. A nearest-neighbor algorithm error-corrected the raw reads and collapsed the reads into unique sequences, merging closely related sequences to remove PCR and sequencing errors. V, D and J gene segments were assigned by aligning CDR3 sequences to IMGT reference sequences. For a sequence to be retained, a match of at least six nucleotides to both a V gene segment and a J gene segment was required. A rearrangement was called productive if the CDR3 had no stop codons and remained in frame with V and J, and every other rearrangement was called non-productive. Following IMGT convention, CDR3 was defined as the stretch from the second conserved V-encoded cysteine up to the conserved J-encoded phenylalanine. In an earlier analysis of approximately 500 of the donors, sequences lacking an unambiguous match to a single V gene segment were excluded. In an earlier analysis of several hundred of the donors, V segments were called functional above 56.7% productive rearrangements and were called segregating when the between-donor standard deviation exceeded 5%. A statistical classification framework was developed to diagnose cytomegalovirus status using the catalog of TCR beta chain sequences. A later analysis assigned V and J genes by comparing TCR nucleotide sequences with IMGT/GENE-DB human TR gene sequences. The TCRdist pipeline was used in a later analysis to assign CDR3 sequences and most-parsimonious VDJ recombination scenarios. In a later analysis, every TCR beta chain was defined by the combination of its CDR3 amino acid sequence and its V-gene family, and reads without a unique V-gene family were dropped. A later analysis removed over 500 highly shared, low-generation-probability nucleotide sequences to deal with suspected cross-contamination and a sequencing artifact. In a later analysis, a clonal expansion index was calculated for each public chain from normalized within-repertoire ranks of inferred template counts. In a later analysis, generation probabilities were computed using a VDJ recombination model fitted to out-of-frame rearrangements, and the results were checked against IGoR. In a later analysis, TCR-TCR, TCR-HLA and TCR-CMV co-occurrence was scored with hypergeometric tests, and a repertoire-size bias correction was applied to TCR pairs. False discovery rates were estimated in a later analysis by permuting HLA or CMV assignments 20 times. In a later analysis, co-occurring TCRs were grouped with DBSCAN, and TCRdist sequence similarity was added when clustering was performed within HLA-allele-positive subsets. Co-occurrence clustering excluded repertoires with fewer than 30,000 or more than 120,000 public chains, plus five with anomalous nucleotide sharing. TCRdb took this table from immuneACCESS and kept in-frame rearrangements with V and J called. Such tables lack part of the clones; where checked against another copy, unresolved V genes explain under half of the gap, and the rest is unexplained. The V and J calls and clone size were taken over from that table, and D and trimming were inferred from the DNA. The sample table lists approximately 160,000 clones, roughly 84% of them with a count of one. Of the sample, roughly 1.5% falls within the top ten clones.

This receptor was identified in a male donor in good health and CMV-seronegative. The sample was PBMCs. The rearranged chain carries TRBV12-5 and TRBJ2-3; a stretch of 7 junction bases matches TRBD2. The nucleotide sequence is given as TGTTCAAGCGCGGGGGTGCCTAGCGTCACGCTAGGCACAGATACGCAGTATTTT. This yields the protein CSSAGVPSVTLGTDTQYF.